This T cell receptor beta chain stems from a study of beta chain features in type 1 diabetes. The study's findings and limits: Patients showed naive, central memory and Treg TCRB repertoires that appeared more similar than those of healthy donors.

Of the isolated RNA, all was reverse transcribed, and so the sequenced material was expressed TCRB transcripts. About 3.6 million reads on average were seen across naive, central memory and regulatory T cell samples. Generated by immunoSEQ multiplex PCR, the TCRdb table keeps only in-frame clones and is missing some. Of about 900,000 clones listed, roughly 16% are singletons. This clone was seen a few times. The antigen is unknown. Per donor, one heparinised blood draw averaged about 110 mL. Purities in excess of 95% were seen in all sorted populations. This TCR came from a woman aged 18-29 years in good health. The sample comprised naive CD4+ T cells from blood.

CDR3 DNA sequence: TGTGCCAGCAGCTTAGCAGGGACAGACTCTGGAAACACCATATATTTT. Its translation: CASSLAGTDSGNTIYF. The chain recombines TRBV7-8 with TRBJ1-3; 7 bases map to TRBD1. CDR3 length: 16 amino acids. V dropped 0 bases and J dropped 0; count of bases not matched to a gene: 2. The germline gives CDR1 SGHVS, CDR2 FQNEAQ.